Shown below are 21 T cell receptor beta chains from a single sample sequenced in a study of radiotherapy plus CTLA-4 blockade in lung cancer. Method: immunoSEQ multiplex PCR; TCRdb's copy keeps in-frame clones and lacks some. The profile covers over 70,000 clones, with roughly 86% appearing a single time and approximately 2.2% taken by the ten largest. The sample in question was peripheral blood, obtained from a patient treated with radiotherapy plus ipilimumab. The receptors stem from a human donor with non-small cell lung cancer who had a partial response to radiotherapy plus ipilimumab.

The chain couples TRBV5-1 to TRBJ2-5; D gene unclear. The CDR3 is 14 residues long. CDR1 and CDR2 from the germline V gene are SGHRS and YFSETQ. The V end lost 1 base, the J end lost 2 bases, and 9 bases lay between the germline ends. CDR3 bases: TGCGCCAGCAGCTTGATTCCAGGACAAGAGACCCAGTACTTC. It specifies CASSLIPGQETQYF.

This chain links TRBV25-1 with TRBJ2-7, with D possibly matching TRBD1 (5 bases). Germline V CDR1 and CDR2: MGHDK, SYGVNS. Trimming cost V 4 bases and J 3 bases, with 10 bases left between them. The CDR3 runs 13 residues. This CDR3 reads CASSVRTIYEQYV. CDR3 DNA sequence: TGTGCCAGCAGTGTGAGGACAATCTACGAGCAGTACGTC.

The chain carries TRBV30 and TRBJ2-1, with TRBD2 as a possible D gene (5 bases). The CDR3 is made up of 15 amino acids. CDR1 is GTSNPN, CDR2 SVGIG, per germline (reference sequence). V was pared by 4 bases and J by 3 bases, with 16 bases between. The CDR3 DNA follows: TGTGCCTGGACTGGTCTAGCTTGGGACTACAATGAGCAGTTCTTC. As protein: CAWTGLAWDYNEQFF.

The J gene is TRBJ2-1, the V gene TRBV11-3; 10 nucleotides match TRBD2. The ends lost 0 bases at V and 9 bases at J; junction bases unmatched: 8. The germline V gene encodes CDR1 SGHNT and CDR2 YENEEA. This CDR3 is built from 16 residues. CDR3 DNA sequence: TGTGCCAGCAGCTTAGATCAGCTAGCGGGAGAAAGTGAGCAGTTCTTC. As protein: CASSLDQLAGESEQFF.

The chain is built from TRBV5-1 and TRBJ1-5, with D uncertain. In germline, CDR1 is SGHRS, CDR2 YFSETQ. Trimming shortened V by 4 bases and J by 5 bases, and 13 bases separated the two germline ends. The CDR3 loop spans 14 amino acids. The CDR3 bases are TGCGCCAGCAGCCAGGACGGGAGAGATCAGCCCCAGCATTTT. This translates into CASSQDGRDQPQHF.

V usage is TRBV28 and J usage is TRBJ1-2; 7 positions match TRBD1. Trimming took 4 bases from V and 7 from J; bases not matched to a gene: 0. The CDR3 spans 11 residues. The germline V gene has CDR1 MDHEN and CDR2 SYDVKM. The CDR3 coding sequence is TGTGCCAGCAGTTGGACAGGTGGCTACACCTTC. Translating it yields CASSWTGGYTF.

The chain combines TRBV7-9 with TRBJ2-3; D remains ambiguous. CDR1 and CDR2 (germline): SEHNR, FQNEAQ (reference sequence). The V end was cut by 7 bases, the J end by 3 bases, with 5 bases between. This CDR3 is 11 amino acids long. CDR3 in amino acids: CASKETDTQYF. CDR3 DNA: TGTGCCAGCAAAGAGACAGATACGCAGTATTTT.

The V and J genes are TRBV27 and TRBJ2-7; D perhaps matches TRBD2 (6 bases). CDR1 and CDR2 (germline): MNHEY, SMNVEV (reference sequence). The V end was cut by 6 bases, the J end by 0 bases, with 12 bases between. The CDR3 is 14 amino acids. The DNA of the CDR3 is TGTGCCAGCAGAGAGACTAGGAACTCCTACGAGCAGTACGTC. This encodes CASRETRNSYEQYV.

V is TRBV5-6 and J is TRBJ1-4; no clear D gene. The V and J ends lost 4 bases and 7 bases respectively, with 11 bases between them. CDR3 length equals 13 residues. Germline-derived CDR1 and CDR2 are SGHDT and YYEEEE. CDR3 coding DNA: TGTGCCAGCAGCCTTCCTCGGGGTGAAAAACTGTTTTTT. Amino acid sequence: CASSLPRGEKLFF.

This sequence joins TRBV28 and TRBJ1-1; no clear D. In germline, CDR1 is MDHEN, CDR2 SYDVKM. V was clipped by 6 bases and J by 5 bases, with 19 bases between them. CDR3 length: 15 amino acids. CDR3 sequence (DNA): TGTGCCAGCAGACCCGCGACGGGTGGTGGGACTGAAGCTTTCTTT. Its protein product is CASRPATGGGTEAFF.

The chain couples TRBV5-1 to TRBJ2-1; TRBD2 aligns across 9 bases. CDR3 size: 16 residues. CDR1 is SGHRS, CDR2 YFSETQ, per germline. V gave up 0 bases and J gave up 2 bases; unmatched junction bases: 3. The CDR3 sequence is CASSLDPSGTYNEQFF. DNA for the CDR3: TGCGCCAGCAGCTTGGATCCTAGCGGGACCTACAATGAGCAGTTCTTC.

The chain couples TRBV19 to TRBJ2-1; TRBD2 matches 8 bases. The germline gives CDR1 LNHDA, CDR2 SQIVND (reference sequence). Trimming took 1 base from V and 2 from J; bases not matched to a gene: 19. The CDR3 extends over 21 amino acids. CDR3: CASSIGVGTLSAGDPYNEQFF. In DNA form, the CDR3 reads TGTGCCAGTAGTATAGGGGTTGGGACCTTGTCAGCGGGAGACCCCTACAATGAGCAGTTCTTC.

The genes are TRBV28 and TRBJ1-1; unclear D gene. The CDR3 has 13 amino acids. CDR1 is MDHEN, CDR2 SYDVKM, per germline. Trimming stripped 3 bases from V and 0 bases from J, with 5 bases between. The CDR3 reads CASSLALNTEAFF. The CDR3 nucleotides are TGTGCCAGCAGTTTGGCCCTGAACACTGAAGCTTTCTTT.

This clone was seen a handful of times. The chain uses TRBV2 and TRBJ1-1; D unresolved. The V gene lost 4 bases and the J gene lost 10 bases, with 16 bases spanning the gap. Germline V gives CDR1 SNHLY, CDR2 FYNNEI. The CDR3 is 13 residues long. As DNA, the CDR3 is TGTGCCAGCAGTGTCAACCTCCCGGAGGGAGCTTTCTTT. Translating it yields CASSVNLPEGAFF.

V usage is TRBV2 and J usage is TRBJ1-1; possibly TRBD1 for D (5 bases). V lost 1 base and J lost 1, with 7 bases in between. There are 14 residues in the CDR3. The germline CDR1 and CDR2 sequences are SNHLY and FYNNEI. As DNA, the CDR3 is TGTGCCAGCAGTGAAGGCAGGGCGAACACTGAAGCTTTCTTT. It translates to CASSEGRANTEAFF. The variable domain in full, with the rest retrieved from reference TRBV2 and TRBJ1-1, is EPEVTQTPSHQVTQMGQEVILRCVPISNHLYFYWYRQILGQKVEFLVSFYNNEISEKSEIFDDQFSVERPDGSNFTLKIRSTKLEDSAMYFCASSEGRANTEAFFGQGTRLTVV.

The rearrangement joins TRBV28 to TRBJ2-7; 9 bases line up with TRBD1. Germline loops: CDR1 MDHEN, CDR2 SYDVKM. The CDR3 spans 15 residues. Losses at the gene ends were 5 bases for V and 5 bases for J; bases not matched to a gene: 10. The CDR3 bases are TGTGCCAGCAGTAAAGGGACAGGGAATCACCACGAGCAGTACTTC. Encoded protein: CASSKGTGNHHEQYF.

This clone was detected only a few times. The chain carries TRBV28 and TRBJ1-2; unclear D gene. CDR3 length: 13 amino acids. Germline V gene lookup returns CDR1 MDHEN and CDR2 SYDVKM. The V and J ends lost 4 bases and 8 bases respectively, with 14 bases between them. CDR3 protein: CASSSLTWRGYTF. As DNA, the CDR3 is TGTGCCAGCAGTTCCCTGACCTGGAGGGGCTACACCTTC.

The genes are TRBV2 and TRBJ2-1; 13 nucleotides match TRBD2. Germline CDR1 SNHLY, CDR2 FYNNEI. This CDR3 contains 21 residues. The V gene end was trimmed by 4 bases and the J gene end by 0 bases; junction bases not matched to a gene: 15. The DNA of the CDR3 is TGTGCCAGCAGTGGCCTGTTGGGGACTAGCGGGACCGGGAGCTCCTACAATGAGCAGTTCTTC. This encodes CASSGLLGTSGTGSSYNEQFF.

This rearrangement joins TRBV5-6 to TRBJ1-2; D unclear. Trimming pared 4 bases from V and 2 bases from J, leaving 15 bases between. The germline gives CDR1 SGHDT, CDR2 YYEEEE. The CDR3 has 15 amino acids. The CDR3 is CASSPPLGGNYGYTF. The CDR3 DNA follows: TGTGCCAGCAGCCCTCCTTTGGGAGGGAACTATGGCTACACCTTC.

This clone was counted a single time. V is TRBV19 and J is TRBJ2-4, with 11 bases identical to TRBD1. From germline, CDR1 is LNHDA and CDR2 SQIVND (reference sequence). V was clipped by 4 bases and J by 7 bases; unmatched bases: 6. CDR3 length equals 15 residues. CDR3 nucleotides: TGTGCCAGTAGTAGTGGGACAGGGGGGAGGAACATTCAGTACTTC. This translates into CASSSGTGGRNIQYF.

The chain links TRBV27 to TRBJ2-4; the match to TRBD2 covers 12 bases. In germline, CDR1 is MNHEY, CDR2 SMNVEV (reference sequence). CDR3 length: 15 residues. Germline trimming cut 7 bases from V and 4 bases from J; bases unmatched to any gene: 5. CDR3 nucleotide sequence: TGTGCCAGCAAAGGACTAGCGGGATCTAAAAACATTCAGTACTTC. It encodes CASKGLAGSKNIQYF.